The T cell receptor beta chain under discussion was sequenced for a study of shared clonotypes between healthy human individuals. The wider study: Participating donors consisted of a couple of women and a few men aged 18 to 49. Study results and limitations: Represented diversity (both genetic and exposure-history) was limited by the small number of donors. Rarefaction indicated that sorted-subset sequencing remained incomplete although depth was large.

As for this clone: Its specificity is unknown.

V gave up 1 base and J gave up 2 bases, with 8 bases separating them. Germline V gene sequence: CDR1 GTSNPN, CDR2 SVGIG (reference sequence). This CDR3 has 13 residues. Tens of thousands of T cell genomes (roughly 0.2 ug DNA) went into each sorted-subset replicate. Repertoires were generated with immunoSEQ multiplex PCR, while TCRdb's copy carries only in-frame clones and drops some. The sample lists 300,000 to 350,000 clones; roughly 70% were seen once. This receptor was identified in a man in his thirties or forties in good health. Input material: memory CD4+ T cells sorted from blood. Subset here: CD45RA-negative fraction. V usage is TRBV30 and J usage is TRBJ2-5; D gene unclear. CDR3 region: CAWSGRMQETQYF. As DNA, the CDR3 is TGTGCCTGGAGTGGACGGATGCAAGAGACCCAGTACTTC.